This TCR beta chain is from a study of tumor-infiltrating lymphocytes in primary liver carcinoma. As for the study in general: These patients were men and women whose ages were 30 to 69 years.

About this clonotype: An end of the junction does not agree with germline; a read error may underlie this.

Co-extraction of both nucleic acids (RNA and DNA) used about 17-33 mg of unsorted bulk tissue. Each sampled tumor had five separate regions taken from it. Reverse transcription of around 500 ng total RNA with a constant-region primer produced TCR beta cDNA. Three nested multiplex PCR rounds, a slightly modified ARM-PCR, produced the libraries for TCR beta. TCRdb reprocessed the multiplex PCR reads with MiXCR, giving one entry per CDR3 protein. The sample records 45,000 or so distinct CDR3 sequences, 73% being singletons. The origin of this receptor is a man aged 35 to 55 with primary liver carcinoma and hepatitis B virus infection. Sequencing used liver tumor tissue from sampling region 2. Stated subset: tumor region T2, inferior pole.

The DNA of the CDR3 is TGTGCCAGCAGCCACTCAGGGGAAAGTTCACCCCCCCACTTC. It codes for CASSHSGESSPPHF. V and J are TRBV14 and TRBJ1-6; D is perhaps TRBD1 (6 bases). Germline V CDR1 and CDR2: SGHDN, FVKESK. This CDR3 spans 14 amino acids.